This T cell receptor (beta chain) is drawn from a study of radiation and T cells in renal cell carcinoma. This CDR3 contains 15 residues. In germline, CDR1 is MGHDK, CDR2 SYGVNS. The V gene end was trimmed by 3 bases and the J gene end by 5 bases; junction bases not matched to a gene: 7. Clones were read by immunoSEQ multiplex PCR, and TCRdb kept only the in-frame ones, dropping some. The table lists about 130,000 clones, 88% of them singletons. General study results and limits: Top tumor clonotypes rose in blood 2 weeks post-radiation, then contracted.

In this sample, this clone turned up once. Antigen specificity is unknown. Time point denoted: blood 2 weeks post-SBRT. The treatment was: 15 Gy SBRT to primary tumor, nephrectomy 4 weeks later. The chain carries TRBV25-1 and TRBJ2-5, with 9 bases aligning to TRBD1. The receptor was derived from a woman between 70 and 85 years old with renal cell carcinoma. This material consisted of blood, taken from a patient whose treatment included radiotherapy and nephrectomy. The CDR3 sequence: CASSELTGGKETQYF. The CDR3 DNA reads as TGTGCCAGCAGTGAGCTGACAGGGGGGAAGGAGACCCAGTACTTC.